The 2 T cell receptor beta chains given below trace back to one sample, sequenced in a study of cytomegalovirus exposure and HLA in healthy donors (dated 2017 in TCRdb). Library construction relied on the immunoSEQ multiplex PCR assay. For the multiplex PCR, a mixture combining 60 forward primers for TCR Vbeta segments and 13 reverse primers for TCR Jbeta segments was used. Here the immuneACCESS table is served through TCRdb, limited to in-frame sequences with V and J called. Missing clones are a known gap in these copies; in checked studies unresolved V genes cover under half, and the rest lacks a known reason. This sample is represented by 150,000 to 200,000 clones; about 75% of them were singletons. The ten largest clones add up to roughly 8% of the sample. The sample taken for sequencing was PBMCs. The receptors originated from a woman in her thirties or forties in good health and CMV-seropositive.

V usage is TRBV5-1 and J usage is TRBJ2-3, with 10 bases identical to TRBD2. Unmatched junction bases numbered 7, after V lost 0 bases and J lost 0 bases. CDR3 length: 18 amino acids. From germline, CDR1 is SGHRS and CDR2 YFSETQ. The CDR3 is CASSLGTSGTPSTDTQYF. CDR3 bases: TGCGCCAGCAGCTTGGGGACTAGCGGAACACCTAGCACAGATACGCAGTATTTT. Combining the CDR3 with reference TRBV5-1 and TRBJ2-3 gives the whole variable domain KAGVTQTPRYLIKTRGQQVTLSCSPISGHRSVSWYQQTPGQGLQFLFEYFSETQRNKGNFPGRFSGRQFSNSRSEMNVSTLELGDSALYLCASSLGTSGTPSTDTQYFGPGTRLTVL.

This clone was detected only a few times. The chain combines TRBV27 with TRBJ1-1; 9 positions agree with TRBD1. CDR3 length: 14 residues. Germline CDR1 MNHEY, CDR2 SMNVEV (reference sequence). V lost 2 bases to trimming and J lost 6 bases; unmatched junction nucleotides: 4. CDR3 amino acids: CASSLRQGVSEAFF. The CDR3 DNA is TGTGCCAGCAGTTTAAGACAGGGGGTTTCTGAAGCTTTCTTT.